The 4 T cell receptor beta chains in this list originate from one sample, sequenced in a study of T-cell memory formation after mild COVID-19. A single record per CDR3 protein comes from TCRdb applying MiXCR to the 5' RACE reads. The data contain 120,000 or so distinct CDR3 sequences, approximately 6.2% of them singletons. The specimen sequenced was PBMCs or a T cell subset sorted from them (not recorded which). Receptors were obtained from an adult woman who had mild COVID-19 (a few samples of this study predate the infection). Cell type and time point are not known.

Many counts were recorded for this clonotype. The chain carries TRBV20-1 and TRBJ1-1; D ambiguous. Trimming took 5 bases from V and 1 from J, leaving 11 bases between them. The CDR3 has 13 residues. Per germline, CDR1 DFQATT and CDR2 SNEGSKA (reference sequence). CDR3 loop: CSAVGNPNTEAFF. DNA for the CDR3: TGCAGTGCTGTGGGGAATCCGAACACTGAAGCTTTCTTT.

This clonotype was detected a few times. CDR3 in amino acids: CAISKGLAKYNEQFF. The DNA for the CDR3 is TGTGCCATCAGCAAAGGACTAGCTAAGTACAATGAGCAGTTCTTC. V is TRBV10-3 and J is TRBJ2-1; 8 bases line up with TRBD2. Germline V gene data show CDR1 as ENHRY and CDR2 as SYGVKD. The V segment lost 6 bases and the J segment 4 bases; nucleotides outside the gene matches: 8. The CDR3 runs to 15 residues.

The chain links TRBV4-2 to TRBJ2-6; TRBD1 or TRBD2 may be the D gene (6 bases each). CDR3 length equals 18 residues. Trimming took 3 bases from V and 3 from J, leaving 18 bases between them. The germline CDR1 and CDR2 sequences are LGHNA and YNFKEQ. The CDR3 bases are TGTGCCAGCAGCCACCTCGGGGGCCGAGGCTTTGGGGCCAACGTCCTGACTTTC. Its protein is CASSHLGGRGFGANVLTF.

This clonotype has only a few counts. This chain connects TRBV6-1 to TRBJ2-7; tentatively, D is TRBD1 (6 bases). Trimming removed 4 bases at V and 6 bases at J, with 13 bases between. From germline, CDR1 is MNHNS and CDR2 SASEGT. The CDR3 is made up of 13 amino acids. The DNA of the CDR3 is TGTGCCAGCAGTGCAGGGGCGGAGGCCGAGCAGTACTTC. The encoded protein is CASSAGAEAEQYF.